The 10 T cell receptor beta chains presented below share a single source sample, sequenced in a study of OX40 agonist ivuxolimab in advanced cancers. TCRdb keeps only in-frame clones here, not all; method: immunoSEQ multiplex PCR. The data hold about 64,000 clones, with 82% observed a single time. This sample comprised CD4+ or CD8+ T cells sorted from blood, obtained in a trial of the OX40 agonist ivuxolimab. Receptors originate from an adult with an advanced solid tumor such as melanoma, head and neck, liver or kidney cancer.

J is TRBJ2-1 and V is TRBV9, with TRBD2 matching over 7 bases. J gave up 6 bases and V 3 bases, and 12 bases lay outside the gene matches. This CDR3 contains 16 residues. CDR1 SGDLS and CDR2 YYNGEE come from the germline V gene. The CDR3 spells CASSAFSGRNLNEQFF. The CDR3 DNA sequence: TGTGCCAGCAGCGCCTTTAGCGGGCGGAACCTCAATGAGCAGTTCTTC.

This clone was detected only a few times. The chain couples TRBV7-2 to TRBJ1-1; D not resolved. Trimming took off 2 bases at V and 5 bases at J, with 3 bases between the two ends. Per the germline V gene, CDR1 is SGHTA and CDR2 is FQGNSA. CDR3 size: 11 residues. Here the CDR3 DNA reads TGTGCCAGCAGCTTAAGGACTGAAGCTTTCTTT. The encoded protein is CASSLRTEAFF. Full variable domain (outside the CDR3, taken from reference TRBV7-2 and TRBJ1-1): GAGVSQSPSNKVTEKGKDVELRCDPISGHTALYWYRQSLGQGLEFLIYFQGNSAPDKSGLPSDRFSAERTGGSVSTLTIQRTQQEDSAVYLCASSLRTEAFFGQGTRLTVV.

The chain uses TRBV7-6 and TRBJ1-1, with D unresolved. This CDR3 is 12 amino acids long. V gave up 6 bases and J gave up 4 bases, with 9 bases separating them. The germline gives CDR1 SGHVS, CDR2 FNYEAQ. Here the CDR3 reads CASSGVATEAFF. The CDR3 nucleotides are TGTGCCAGCAGTGGGGTGGCCACTGAAGCTTTCTTT.

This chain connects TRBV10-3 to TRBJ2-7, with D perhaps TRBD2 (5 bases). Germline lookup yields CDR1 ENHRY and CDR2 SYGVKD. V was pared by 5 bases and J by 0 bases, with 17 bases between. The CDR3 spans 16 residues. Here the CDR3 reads CAISQDSRDYSYEQYF. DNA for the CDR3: TGTGCCATCAGTCAGGACTCCCGCGATTACTCCTACGAGCAGTACTTC.

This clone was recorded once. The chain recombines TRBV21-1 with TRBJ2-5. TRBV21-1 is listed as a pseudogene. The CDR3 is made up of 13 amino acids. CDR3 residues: CASSGLRAETQYF. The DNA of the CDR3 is TGTGCCAGCAGCGGCCTACGGGCGGAGACCCAGTACTTC.

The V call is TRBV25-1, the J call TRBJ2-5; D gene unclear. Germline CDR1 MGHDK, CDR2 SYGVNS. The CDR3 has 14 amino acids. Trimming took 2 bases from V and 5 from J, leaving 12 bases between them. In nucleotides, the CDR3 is TGTGCCAGCAGTGAAGGATGGGGAATGGAGACCCAGTACTTC. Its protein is CASSEGWGMETQYF. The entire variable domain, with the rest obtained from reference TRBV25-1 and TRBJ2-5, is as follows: EADIYQTPRYLVIGTGKKITLECSQTMGHDKMYWYQQDPGMELHLIHYSYGVNSTEKGDLSSESTVSRIRTEHFPLTLESARPSHTSQYLCASSEGWGMETQYFGPGTRLLVL.

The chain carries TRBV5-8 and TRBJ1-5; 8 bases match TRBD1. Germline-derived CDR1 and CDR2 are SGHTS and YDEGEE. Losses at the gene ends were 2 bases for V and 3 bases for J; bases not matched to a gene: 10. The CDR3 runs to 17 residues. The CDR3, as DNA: TGTGCCAGCAGCTTTTCCCTCGGGACAGGTGACAATCAGCCCCAGCATTTT. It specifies CASSFSLGTGDNQPQHF.

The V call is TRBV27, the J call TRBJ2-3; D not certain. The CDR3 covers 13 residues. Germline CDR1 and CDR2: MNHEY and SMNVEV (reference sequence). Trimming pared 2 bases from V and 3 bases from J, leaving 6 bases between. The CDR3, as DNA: TGTGCCAGCAGTTTAGCAGAGACAGATACGCAGTATTTT. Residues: CASSLAETDTQYF.

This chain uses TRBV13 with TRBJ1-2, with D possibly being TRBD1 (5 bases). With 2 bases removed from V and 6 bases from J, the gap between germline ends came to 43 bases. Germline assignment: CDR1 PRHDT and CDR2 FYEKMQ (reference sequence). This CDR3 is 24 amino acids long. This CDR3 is CASSLSRVHMRGGAPNGVGNGYTF. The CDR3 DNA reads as TGTGCCAGCAGCTTAAGTCGGGTCCACATGAGGGGCGGGGCTCCTAATGGAGTTGGAAATGGCTACACCTTC.

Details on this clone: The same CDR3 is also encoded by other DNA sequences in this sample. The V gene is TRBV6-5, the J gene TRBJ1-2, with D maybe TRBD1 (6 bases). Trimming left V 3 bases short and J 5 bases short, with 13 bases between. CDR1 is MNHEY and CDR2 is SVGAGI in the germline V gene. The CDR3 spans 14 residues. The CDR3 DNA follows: TGTGCCAGCAGTTATGGTGGACAGCCTTATGGCTACACCTTC. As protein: CASSYGGQPYGYTF.